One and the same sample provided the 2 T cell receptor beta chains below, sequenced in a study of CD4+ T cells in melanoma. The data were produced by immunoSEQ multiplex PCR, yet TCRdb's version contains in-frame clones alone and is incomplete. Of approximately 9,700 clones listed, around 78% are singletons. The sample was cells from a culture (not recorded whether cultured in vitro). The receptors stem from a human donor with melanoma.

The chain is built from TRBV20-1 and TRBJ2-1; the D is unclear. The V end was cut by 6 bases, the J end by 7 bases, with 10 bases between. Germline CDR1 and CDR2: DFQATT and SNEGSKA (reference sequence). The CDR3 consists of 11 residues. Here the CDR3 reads CSAIHLNEQFF. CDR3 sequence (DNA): TGCAGTGCAATTCACCTAAATGAGCAGTTCTTC.

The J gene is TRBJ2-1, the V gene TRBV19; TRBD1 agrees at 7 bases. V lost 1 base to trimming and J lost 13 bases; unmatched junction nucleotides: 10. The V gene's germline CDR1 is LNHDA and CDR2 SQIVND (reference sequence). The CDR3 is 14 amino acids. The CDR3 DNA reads TGTGCCAGTAGTATAGGAGCTAGGACAGGACCCCAGTTCTTC. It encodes CASSIGARTGPQFF.